This TCR beta chain was obtained from a study of response to subunit inactivated influenza vaccine. Findings and limits, study-wide: Authors suggested seasonal influenza vaccinations each recruit few new T cells.

TCRdb called the RT-PCR reads again in MiXCR, with one record for every CDR3 protein. This sample has around 160,000 distinct CDR3 sequences; about a tenth occur once, and the top ten carry 12%. In regard to this clonotype: Its antigen remains unidentified.

Germline V CDR1 and CDR2: DFQATT, SNEGSKA (reference sequence). This CDR3 contains 14 residues. V lost 3 bases, J lost 3 bases, and 14 bases lay in between. V gene TRBV20-1 combines with J gene TRBJ1-1; possibly TRBD1 for D (5 bases). The specimen was non-naive T cells sorted from PBMCs, collected around seven weeks after vaccination. The clonotype was recovered from a man in his fifties who received an inactivated influenza vaccine. Written as DNA, the CDR3 is TGCAGTGCTAGTTTTAACAGGTGGGACACTGAAGCTTTCTTT. Its translation: CSASFNRWDTEAFF.